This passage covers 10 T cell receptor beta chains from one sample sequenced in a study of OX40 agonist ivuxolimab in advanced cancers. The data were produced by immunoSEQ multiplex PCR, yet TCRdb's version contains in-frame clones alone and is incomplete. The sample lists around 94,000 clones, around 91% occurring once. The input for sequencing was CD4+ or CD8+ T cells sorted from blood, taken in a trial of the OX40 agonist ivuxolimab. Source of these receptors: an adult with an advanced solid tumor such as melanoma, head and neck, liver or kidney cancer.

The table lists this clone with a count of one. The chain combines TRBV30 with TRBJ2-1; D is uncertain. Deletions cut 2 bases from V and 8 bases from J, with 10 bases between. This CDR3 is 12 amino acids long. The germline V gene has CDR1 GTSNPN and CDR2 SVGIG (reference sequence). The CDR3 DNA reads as TGTGCCTGGAGTCAGAACAGCCATGAGCAGTTCTTC. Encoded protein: CAWSQNSHEQFF.

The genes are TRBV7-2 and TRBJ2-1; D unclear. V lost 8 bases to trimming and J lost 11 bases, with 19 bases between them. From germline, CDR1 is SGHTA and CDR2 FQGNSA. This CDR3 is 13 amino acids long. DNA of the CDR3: TGTGCCAGCGGTTCCCCCCAAGCTACTCAGCAGTTCTTC. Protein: CASGSPQATQQFF.

In DNA form, the CDR3 reads TGTGCCAGCAGTGCAGAGGTAGGGGCCAACGTCCTGACTTTC. It codes for CASSAEVGANVLTF. This sequence joins TRBV6-4 and TRBJ2-6; no clear D gene. The CDR3 is 14 amino acids. Looked up from germline, CDR1 is MRHNA and CDR2 is SNTAGT. V gave up 4 bases and J gave up 4 bases, with 8 bases separating them.

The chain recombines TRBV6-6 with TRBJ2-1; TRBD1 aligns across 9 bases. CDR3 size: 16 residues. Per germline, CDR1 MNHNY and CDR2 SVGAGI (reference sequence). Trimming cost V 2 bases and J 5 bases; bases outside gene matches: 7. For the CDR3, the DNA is TGTGCCAGCAGTTACCCGGGACAGGGCCCCCACAATGAGCAGTTCTTC. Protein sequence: CASSYPGQGPHNEQFF.

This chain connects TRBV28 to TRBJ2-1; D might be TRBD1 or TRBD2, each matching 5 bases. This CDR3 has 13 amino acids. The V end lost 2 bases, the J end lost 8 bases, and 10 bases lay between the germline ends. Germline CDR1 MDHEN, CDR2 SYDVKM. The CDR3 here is CASSLPGSYEQFF. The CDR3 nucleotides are TGTGCCAGCAGTTTACCAGGGAGCTATGAGCAGTTCTTC.

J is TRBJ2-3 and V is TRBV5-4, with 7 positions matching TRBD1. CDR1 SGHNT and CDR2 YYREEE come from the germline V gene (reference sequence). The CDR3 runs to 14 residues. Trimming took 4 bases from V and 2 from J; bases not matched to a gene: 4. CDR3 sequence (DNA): TGTGCCAGCAGCGGACAGGTTATCACAGATACGCAGTATTTT. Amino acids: CASSGQVITDTQYF.

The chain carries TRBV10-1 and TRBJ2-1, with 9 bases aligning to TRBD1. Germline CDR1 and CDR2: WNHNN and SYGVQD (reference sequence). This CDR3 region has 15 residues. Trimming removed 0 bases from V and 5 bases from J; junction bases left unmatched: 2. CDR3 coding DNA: TGCGCCAGCAGTGAGTCGACAGGGGGTCACAATGAGCAGTTCTTC. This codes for CASSESTGGHNEQFF.

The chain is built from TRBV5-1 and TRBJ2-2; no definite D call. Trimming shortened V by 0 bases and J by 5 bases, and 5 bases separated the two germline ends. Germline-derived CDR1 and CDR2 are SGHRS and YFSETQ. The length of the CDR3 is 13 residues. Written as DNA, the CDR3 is TGCGCCAGCAGCTTGGATGGGACCGGGGAGCTGTTTTTT. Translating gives CASSLDGTGELFF.

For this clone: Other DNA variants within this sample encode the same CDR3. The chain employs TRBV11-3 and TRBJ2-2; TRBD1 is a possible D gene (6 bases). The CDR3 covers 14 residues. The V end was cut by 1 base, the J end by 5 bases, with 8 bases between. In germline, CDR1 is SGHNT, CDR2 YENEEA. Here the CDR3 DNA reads TGTGCCAGCAGCTTAGGGACAGTTACCGGGGAGCTGTTTTTT. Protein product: CASSLGTVTGELFF.

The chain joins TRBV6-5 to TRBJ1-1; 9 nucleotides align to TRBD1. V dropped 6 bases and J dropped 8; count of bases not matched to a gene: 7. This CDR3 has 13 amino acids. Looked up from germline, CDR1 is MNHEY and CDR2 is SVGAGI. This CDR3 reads CASSRGQGIEAFF. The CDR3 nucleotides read TGTGCCAGCAGCAGAGGACAGGGGATAGAAGCTTTCTTT.